The T cell receptor beta chain under discussion was sequenced for a study of blood T cell repertoires in COVID-19. About the research overall: The United States, Italy and Spain were the sources of the acute and convalescent COVID-19 samples. PBMCs, B-cell-depleted T cells, or T cells were the source of the cDNA or gDNA that made up the material.

This CDR3 is built from 17 residues. Original methodology: By means of reference gene primer amplification, nucleated cell counts were estimated. The protocol was immunoSEQ multiplex PCR, while the TCRdb copy is restricted to in-frame clones and leaves out a portion. Clone size and V and J calls were adopted from that table, with D and trimming inferred from the DNA. The sample shows around 110,000 clones, over 55% of them seen only once. This clone was seen many times. The rearrangement links TRBV21-1 to TRBJ1-1; TRBD1 is the table's D call, not checked against the DNA. TRBV21-1 represents a pseudogene. This sequence originates from a human donor with acute or convalescent COVID-19. The donor label of this sample is uncertain. The sequenced material came from peripheral blood. This CDR3 reads CASSKEGRAAENTEAFF. Here the CDR3 DNA reads TGTGCCAGCAGCAAAGAGGGCAGGGCCGCAGAAAACACTGAAGCTTTCTTT.